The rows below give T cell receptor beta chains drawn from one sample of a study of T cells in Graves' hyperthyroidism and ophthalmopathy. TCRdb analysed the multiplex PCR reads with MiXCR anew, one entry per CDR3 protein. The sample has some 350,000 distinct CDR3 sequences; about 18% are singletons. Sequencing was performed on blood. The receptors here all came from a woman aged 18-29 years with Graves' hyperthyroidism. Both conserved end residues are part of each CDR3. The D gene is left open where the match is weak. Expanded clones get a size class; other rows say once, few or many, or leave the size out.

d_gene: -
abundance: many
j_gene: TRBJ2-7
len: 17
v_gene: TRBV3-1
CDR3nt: TGTGCCAGCAGCCAACCTTTCGGGCGGGGATCCTCCTACGAGCAGTACTTC
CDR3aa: CASSQPFGRGSSYEQYF

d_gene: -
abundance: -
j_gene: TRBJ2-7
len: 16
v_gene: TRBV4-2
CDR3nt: TGTGCCAGCAGCCAAGATAGAAGGGGCGGTGGCCGCGAGCAGTACTTC
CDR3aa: CASSQDRRGGGREQYF

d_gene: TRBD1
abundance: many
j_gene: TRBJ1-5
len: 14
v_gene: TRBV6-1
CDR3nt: TGTGCCAGCAAAGGGGACAGGGACAATCAGCCCCAGCATTTT
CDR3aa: CASKGDRDNQPQHF

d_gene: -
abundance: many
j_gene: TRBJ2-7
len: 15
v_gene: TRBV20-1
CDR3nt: TGCAGTGCTAGAATGGGGAAGGGGATCTCCTACGAGCAGTACTTC
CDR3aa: CSARMGKGISYEQYF

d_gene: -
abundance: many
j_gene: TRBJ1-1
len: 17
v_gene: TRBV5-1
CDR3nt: TGCGCCAGCAGCTTGGAGTATAGAGGGACCCTGAACACTGAAGCTTTCTTT
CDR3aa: CASSLEYRGTLNTEAFF

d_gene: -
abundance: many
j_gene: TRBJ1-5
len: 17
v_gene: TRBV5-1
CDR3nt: TGCGCCAGCAGCTTGGACGGATGGGGGTACGACAATCAGCCCCAGCATTTT
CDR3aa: CASSLDGWGYDNQPQHF

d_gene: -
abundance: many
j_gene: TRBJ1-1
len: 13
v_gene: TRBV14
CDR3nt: TGTGCCAGCAGCCTTTACACCCGTACTGAAGCTTTCTTT
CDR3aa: CASSLYTRTEAFF

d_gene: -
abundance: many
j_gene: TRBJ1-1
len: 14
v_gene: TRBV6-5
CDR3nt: TGTGCCAGCAGTCGAGATTCCCGGAACACTGAAGCTTTCTTT
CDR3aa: CASSRDSRNTEAFF

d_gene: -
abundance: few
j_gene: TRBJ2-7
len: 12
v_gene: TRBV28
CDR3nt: TGTGCCAGCAGTTTATACGGCTACGAGCAGTACTTC
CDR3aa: CASSLYGYEQYF

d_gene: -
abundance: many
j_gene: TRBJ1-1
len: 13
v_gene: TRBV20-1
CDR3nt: TGCAGTGCCCAACAGGTTGTAGACACTGAAGCTTTCTTT
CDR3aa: CSAQQVVDTEAFF

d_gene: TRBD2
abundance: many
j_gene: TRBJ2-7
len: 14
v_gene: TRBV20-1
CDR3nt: TGCAGTGCTAGGACTAGCGGGGGATCGCGCGAGCAGTACTTC
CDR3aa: CSARTSGGSREQYF

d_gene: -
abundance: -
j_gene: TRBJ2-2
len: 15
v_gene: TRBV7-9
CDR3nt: TGTGCCAGCACAGCAGGGCGCTCGAACACCGGGGAGCTGTTTTTT
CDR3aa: CASTAGRSNTGELFF

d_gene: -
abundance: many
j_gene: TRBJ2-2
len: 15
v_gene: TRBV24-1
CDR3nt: TGTGCCACCGAAGCCACGGGGCCGGACACCGGGGAGCTGTTTTTT
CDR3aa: CATEATGPDTGELFF

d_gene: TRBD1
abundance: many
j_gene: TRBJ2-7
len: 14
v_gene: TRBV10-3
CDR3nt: TGTGCCATCAGTGTTGGGACAGCAGCCTACGAGCAGTACTTC
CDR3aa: CAISVGTAAYEQYF

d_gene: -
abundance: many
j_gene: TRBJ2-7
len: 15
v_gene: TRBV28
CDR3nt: TGTGCCAGCAGATCGGATGGGGACCTGGGTTACGAGCAGTACTTC
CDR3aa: CASRSDGDLGYEQYF

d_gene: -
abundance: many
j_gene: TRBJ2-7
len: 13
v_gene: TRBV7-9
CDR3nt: TGTGCCAGCAGCTTAGGGCAGCTCGACGAGCAGTACTTC
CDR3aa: CASSLGQLDEQYF

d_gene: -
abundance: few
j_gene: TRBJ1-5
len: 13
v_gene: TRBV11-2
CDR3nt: TGTGCCAGCAGCCGAGACAGAAATCAGTCCCAGCATTTT
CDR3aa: CASSRDRNQSQHF

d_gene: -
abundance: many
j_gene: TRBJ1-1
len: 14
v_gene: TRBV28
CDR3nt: TGTGCCAGCAGGGGGGGACAAATAAACACTGAAGCTTTCTTT
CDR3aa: CASRGGQINTEAFF

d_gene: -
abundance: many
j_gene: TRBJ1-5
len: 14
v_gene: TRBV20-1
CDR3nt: TGCAGTGCAGATGTACAGTATAGCAATCAGCCCCAGCATTTT
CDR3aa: CSADVQYSNQPQHF

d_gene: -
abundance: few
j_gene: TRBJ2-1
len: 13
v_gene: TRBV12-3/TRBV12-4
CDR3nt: TGTGCCAGCAGCAAACACGGGTACAATGAGCAGTTCTTC
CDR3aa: CASSKHGYNEQFF

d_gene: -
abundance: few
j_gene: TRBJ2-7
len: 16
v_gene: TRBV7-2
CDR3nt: TGTGCCAGCAGCTTAGCGCAGGCAGTTTTTCCCTACGAGCAGTACTTC
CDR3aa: CASSLAQAVFPYEQYF

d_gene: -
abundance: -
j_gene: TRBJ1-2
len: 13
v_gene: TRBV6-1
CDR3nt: TGTGCCAGCAGGCGGAGGGGTGACTATGGCTACACCTTC
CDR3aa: CASRRRGDYGYTF

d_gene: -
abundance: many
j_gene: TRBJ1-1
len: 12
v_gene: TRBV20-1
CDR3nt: TGCAGTGCTACCAGGGGAGACACTGAAGCTTTCTTT
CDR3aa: CSATRGDTEAFF